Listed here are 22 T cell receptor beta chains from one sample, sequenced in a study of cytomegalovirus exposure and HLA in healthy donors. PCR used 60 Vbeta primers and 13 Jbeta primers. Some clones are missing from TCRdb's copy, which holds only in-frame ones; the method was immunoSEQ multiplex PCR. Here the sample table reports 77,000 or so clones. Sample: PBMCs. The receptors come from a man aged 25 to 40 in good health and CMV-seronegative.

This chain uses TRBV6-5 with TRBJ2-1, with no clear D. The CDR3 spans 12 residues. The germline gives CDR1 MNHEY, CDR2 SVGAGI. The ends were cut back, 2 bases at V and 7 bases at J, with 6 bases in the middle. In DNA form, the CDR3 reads TGTGCCAGCAGTTACAACACGAATGAGCAGTTCTTC. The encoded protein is CASSYNTNEQFF.

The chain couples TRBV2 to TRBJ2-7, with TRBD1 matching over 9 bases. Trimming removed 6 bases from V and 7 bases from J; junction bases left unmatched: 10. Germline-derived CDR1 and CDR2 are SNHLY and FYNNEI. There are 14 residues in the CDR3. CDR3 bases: TGTGCCAGCAGCGCTGGGACAGGGAGAGGTGAGCAGTACTTC. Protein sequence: CASSAGTGRGEQYF.

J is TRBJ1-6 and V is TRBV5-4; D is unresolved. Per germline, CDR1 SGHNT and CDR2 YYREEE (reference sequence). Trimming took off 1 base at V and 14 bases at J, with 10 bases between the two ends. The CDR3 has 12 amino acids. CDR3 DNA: TGTGCCAGCAGCTTGCACGGGTACACCCTCCACTTT. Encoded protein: CASSLHGYTLHF.

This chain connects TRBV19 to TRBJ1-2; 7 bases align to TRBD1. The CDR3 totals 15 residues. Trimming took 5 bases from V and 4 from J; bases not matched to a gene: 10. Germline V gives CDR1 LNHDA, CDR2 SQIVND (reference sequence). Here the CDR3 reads CASSPWGRQGYGYTF. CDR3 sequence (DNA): TGTGCCAGTAGTCCGTGGGGGAGACAGGGCTATGGCTACACCTTC.

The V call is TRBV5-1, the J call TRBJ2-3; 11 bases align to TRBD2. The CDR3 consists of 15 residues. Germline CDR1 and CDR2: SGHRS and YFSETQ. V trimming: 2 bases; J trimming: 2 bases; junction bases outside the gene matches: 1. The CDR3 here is CASSFSGGVTDTQYF. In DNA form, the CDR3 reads TGCGCCAGCAGCTTTAGCGGGGGGGTCACAGATACGCAGTATTTT.

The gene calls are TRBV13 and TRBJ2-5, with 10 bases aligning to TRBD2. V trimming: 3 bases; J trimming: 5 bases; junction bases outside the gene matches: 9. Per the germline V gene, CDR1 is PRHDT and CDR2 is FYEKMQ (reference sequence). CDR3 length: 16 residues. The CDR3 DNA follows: TGTGCCAGCAGCTTGGCTAGCGGGGGCCCGGGGGAGACCCAGTACTTC. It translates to CASSLASGGPGETQYF. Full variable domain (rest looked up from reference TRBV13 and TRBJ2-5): AAGVIQSPRHLIKEKRETATLKCYPIPRHDTVYWYQQGPGQDPQFLISFYEKMQSDKGSIPDRFSAQQFSDYHSELNMSSLELGDSALYFCASSLASGGPGETQYFGPGTRLLVL.

CDR3 sequence (DNA): TGTGCCAGCAGCTTGGGACTAGCGGGAGTCAATGAGCAGTTCTTC. Protein: CASSLGLAGVNEQFF. This chain connects TRBV5-4 to TRBJ2-1; 12 positions agree with TRBD2. Losses at the gene ends were 0 bases for V and 6 bases for J; bases not matched to a gene: 1. The CDR3 contains 15 residues. The germline V gene has CDR1 SGHNT and CDR2 YYREEE (reference sequence).

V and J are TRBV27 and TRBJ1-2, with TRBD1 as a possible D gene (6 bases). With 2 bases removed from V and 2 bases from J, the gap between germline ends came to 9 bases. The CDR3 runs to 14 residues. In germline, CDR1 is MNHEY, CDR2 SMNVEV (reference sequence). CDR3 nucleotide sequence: TGTGCCAGCAGTTTAACAGGGACGAACTATGGCTACACCTTC. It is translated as CASSLTGTNYGYTF.

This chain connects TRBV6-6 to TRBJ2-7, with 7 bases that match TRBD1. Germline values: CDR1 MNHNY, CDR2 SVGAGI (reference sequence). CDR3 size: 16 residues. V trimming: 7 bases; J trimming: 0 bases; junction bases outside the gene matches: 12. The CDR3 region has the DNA TGTGCCAGCATTAAATCTGGGACAGCCAGCTCCTACGAGCAGTACTTC. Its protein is CASIKSGTASSYEQYF.

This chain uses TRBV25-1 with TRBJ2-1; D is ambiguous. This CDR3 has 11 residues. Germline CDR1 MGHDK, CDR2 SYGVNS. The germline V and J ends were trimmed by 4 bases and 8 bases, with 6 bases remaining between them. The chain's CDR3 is CASSVRDEQFF. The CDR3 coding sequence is TGTGCCAGCAGTGTTCGGGATGAGCAGTTCTTC.

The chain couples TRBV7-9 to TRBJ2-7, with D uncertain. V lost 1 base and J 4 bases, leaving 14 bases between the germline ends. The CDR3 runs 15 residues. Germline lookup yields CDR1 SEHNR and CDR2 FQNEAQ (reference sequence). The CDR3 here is CASSLGSSYGYEQYF. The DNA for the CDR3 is TGTGCCAGCAGCTTAGGAAGTAGCTATGGGTACGAGCAGTACTTC. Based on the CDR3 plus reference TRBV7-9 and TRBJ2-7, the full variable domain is DTGVSQNPRHKITKRGQNVTFRCDPISEHNRLYWYRQTLGQGPEFLTYFQNEAQLEKSRLLSDRFSAERPKGSFSTLEIQRTEQGDSAMYLCASSLGSSYGYEQYFGPGTRLTVT.

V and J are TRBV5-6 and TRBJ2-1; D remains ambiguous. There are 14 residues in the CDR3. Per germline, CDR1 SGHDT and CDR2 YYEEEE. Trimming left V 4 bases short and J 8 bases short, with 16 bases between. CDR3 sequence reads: CASSLGITTDEQFF. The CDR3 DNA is TGTGCCAGCAGCCTGGGGATTACCACAGATGAGCAGTTCTTC.

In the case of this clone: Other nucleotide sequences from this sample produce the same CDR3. CDR3 sequence (DNA): TGTGCCAGCAGCGTAGGTTTGCTAGTCTACGAGCAGTACTTC. This translates into CASSVGLLVYEQYF. This chain links TRBV9 with TRBJ2-7; D not resolved. The CDR3 is 14 residues long. Germline CDR1 and CDR2: SGDLS and YYNGEE. V was pared by 0 bases and J by 3 bases, with 10 bases between.

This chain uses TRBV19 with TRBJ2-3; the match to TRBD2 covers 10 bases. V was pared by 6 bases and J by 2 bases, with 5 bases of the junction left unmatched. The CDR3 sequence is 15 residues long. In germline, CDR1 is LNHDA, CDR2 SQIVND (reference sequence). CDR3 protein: CASRMGTSDTDTQYF. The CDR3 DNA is TGTGCCAGTAGGATGGGGACTAGCGACACAGATACGCAGTATTTT. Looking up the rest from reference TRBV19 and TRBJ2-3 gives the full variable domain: DGGITQSPKYLFRKEGQNVTLSCEQNLNHDAMYWYRQDPGQGLRLIYYSQIVNDFQKGDIAEGYSVSREKKESFPLTVTSAQKNPTAFYLCASRMGTSDTDTQYFGPGTRLTVL.

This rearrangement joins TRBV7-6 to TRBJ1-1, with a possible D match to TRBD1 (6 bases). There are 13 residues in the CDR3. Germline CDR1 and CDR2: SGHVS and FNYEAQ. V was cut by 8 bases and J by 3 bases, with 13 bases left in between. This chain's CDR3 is CASGTGLYTEAFF. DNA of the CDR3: TGTGCCAGCGGAACAGGGCTCTACACTGAAGCTTTCTTT.

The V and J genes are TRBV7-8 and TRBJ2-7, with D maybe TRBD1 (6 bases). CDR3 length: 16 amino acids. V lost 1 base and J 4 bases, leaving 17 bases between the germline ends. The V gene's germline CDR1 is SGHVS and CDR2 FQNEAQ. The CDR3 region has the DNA TGTGCCAGCAGCTTAGAGGTACAGGGTAGTTTGTACGAGCAGTACTTC. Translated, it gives CASSLEVQGSLYEQYF. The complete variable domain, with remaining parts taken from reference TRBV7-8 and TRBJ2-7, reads GAGVSQSPRYKVAKRGQDVALRCDPISGHVSLFWYQQALGQGPEFLTYFQNEAQLDKSGLPSDRFFAERPEGSVSTLKIQRTQQEDSAVYLCASSLEVQGSLYEQYFGPGTRLTVT.

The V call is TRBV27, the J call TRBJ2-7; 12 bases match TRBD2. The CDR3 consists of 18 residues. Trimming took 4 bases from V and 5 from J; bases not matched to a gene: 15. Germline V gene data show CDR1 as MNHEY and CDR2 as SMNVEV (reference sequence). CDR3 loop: CASSSRGTSGRLTHEQYF. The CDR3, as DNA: TGTGCCAGCAGTTCCCGAGGCACTAGCGGGAGGTTAACCCACGAGCAGTACTTC.

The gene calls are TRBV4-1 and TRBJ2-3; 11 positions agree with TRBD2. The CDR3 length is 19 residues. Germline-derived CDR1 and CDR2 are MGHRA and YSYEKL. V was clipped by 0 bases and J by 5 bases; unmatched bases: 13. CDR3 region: CASSQDLKRLAGLIDTQYF. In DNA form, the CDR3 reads TGCGCCAGCAGCCAAGACCTTAAACGACTAGCGGGGCTCATAGATACGCAGTATTTT.

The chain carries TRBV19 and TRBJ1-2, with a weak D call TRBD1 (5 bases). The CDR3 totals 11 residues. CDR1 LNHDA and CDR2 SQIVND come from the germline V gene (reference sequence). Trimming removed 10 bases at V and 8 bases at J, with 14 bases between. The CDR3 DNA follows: TGTGCCACCTGGGGCGATTGGGGCTACACCTTC. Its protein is CATWGDWGYTF.

CDR3 DNA sequence: TGTGCCAGTAACCGACAGGGGGTGACCACTGAAGCTTTCTTT. Protein product: CASNRQGVTTEAFF. This chain joins TRBV19 and TRBJ1-1; 9 nucleotides line up with TRBD1. CDR3 length: 14 residues. The germline V gene encodes CDR1 LNHDA and CDR2 SQIVND (reference sequence). With V trimmed by 7 bases and J by 4 bases, 7 bases remained unmatched.

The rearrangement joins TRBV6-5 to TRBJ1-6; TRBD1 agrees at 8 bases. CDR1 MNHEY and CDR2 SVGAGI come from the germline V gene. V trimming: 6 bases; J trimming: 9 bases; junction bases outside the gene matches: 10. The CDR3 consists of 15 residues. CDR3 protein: CASSPAGQGGSPLHF. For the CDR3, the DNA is TGTGCCAGCAGCCCAGCCGGACAGGGCGGTTCACCCCTCCACTTT.

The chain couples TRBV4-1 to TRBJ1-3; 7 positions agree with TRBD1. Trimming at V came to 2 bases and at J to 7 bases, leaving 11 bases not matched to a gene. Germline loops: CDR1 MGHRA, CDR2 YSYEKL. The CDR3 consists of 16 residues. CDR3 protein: CASSQPTGEVGNTIYF. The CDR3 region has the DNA TGCGCCAGCAGCCAACCTACAGGGGAAGTAGGGAACACCATATATTTT.